The rows below give T cell receptor beta chains drawn from one sample of a study of response to subunit inactivated influenza vaccine. TCRdb redid the calling of the RT-PCR reads with MiXCR, one entry per CDR3 protein. The sample gives 860,000 or so distinct CDR3 sequences, over 20% of which show up once; roughly 10% is in the top ten. The material was PBMCs from blood, obtained 5 days after vaccination. These receptors all come from a man between 50 and 59 years old who received an inactivated influenza vaccine. Each CDR3 is given with its conserved first and last residue. Fields, in order: clone size, J gene, V gene, D gene, CDR3 protein, CDR3 DNA. The D gene is left open where the match is weak. The size entry is marked missing in some rows and otherwise reads once, few, many or a size class.

size: -
J: TRBJ2-7
V: TRBV28
D: TRBD1
CDR3: CASSFLIPGQGEDEQYF
DNA: TGTGCCAGCAGTTTTCTTATTCCGGGACAGGGGGAGGACGAGCAGTACTTC

size: -
J: TRBJ2-1
V: TRBV7-8
D: TRBD2
CDR3: CASSLAPGRDNEQFF
DNA: TGTGCCAGCAGCTTAGCGCCAGGGAGGGACAATGAGCAGTTCTTC

size: -
J: TRBJ1-1
V: TRBV28
D: TRBD1
CDR3: CASSSSSRWTGRNTEAFF
DNA: TGTGCCAGCAGTTCCTCCTCGAGATGGACAGGGAGGAACACTGAAGCTTTCTTT

size: -
J: TRBJ2-3
V: TRBV9
D: TRBD1
CDR3: CASSVGDSFTDTQYF
DNA: TGTGCCAGCAGCGTAGGGGACAGCTTCACAGATACGCAGTATTTT

size: few
J: TRBJ2-1
V: TRBV7-9
D: TRBD2
CDR3: CASPSIAGGPLDEQFF
DNA: TGTGCCAGCCCTTCAATAGCGGGGGGGCCGCTCGATGAGCAGTTCTTC

size: few
J: TRBJ2-5
V: TRBV21-1
D: -
CDR3: CASSKARLALEETQYF
DNA: TGTGCCAGCAGCAAAGCGCGACTAGCTCTTGAAGAGACCCAGTACTTC

size: -
J: TRBJ2-7
V: TRBV20-1
D: -
CDR3: CSAKQGGHGYEQYF
DNA: TGCAGTGCTAAACAGGGCGGACACGGGTACGAGCAGTACTTC

size: few
J: TRBJ1-6
V: TRBV10-3
D: TRBD1
CDR3: CAISRTGTNSPLHF
DNA: TGTGCCATCAGCCGGACAGGGACCAATTCACCCCTCCACTTT

size: -
J: TRBJ2-6
V: TRBV27
D: -
CDR3: CASSPEKDTSGANVLTF
DNA: TGTGCCAGCAGTCCGGAGAAAGACACCTCTGGGGCCAACGTCCTGACTTTC

size: few
J: TRBJ2-2
V: TRBV12-3/TRBV12-4
D: -
CDR3: CASSLAQGGPNTGELFF
DNA: TGTGCCAGCAGTTTAGCGCAGGGGGGTCCGAACACCGGGGAGCTGTTTTTT

size: many
J: TRBJ2-6
V: TRBV12-3/TRBV12-4
D: -
CDR3: CASTPSSGANVLTF
DNA: TGTGCCAGCACCCCGAGCTCTGGGGCCAACGTCCTGACTTTC

size: -
J: TRBJ2-3
V: TRBV24-1
D: -
CDR3: CATSEGTNMGTQYF
DNA: TGTGCCACCAGTGAAGGGACCAACATGGGGACGCAGTATTTT

size: few
J: TRBJ1-6
V: TRBV3-1
D: -
CDR3: CASSPPRTGPNSPLHF
DNA: TGTGCCAGCAGCCCCCCCCGAACAGGGCCGAATTCACCCCTCCACTTT

size: few
J: TRBJ2-1
V: TRBV7-2
D: -
CDR3: CASSVSRGGNEQFF
DNA: TGTGCCAGCAGCGTCTCGCGGGGTGGTAATGAGCAGTTCTTC

size: few
J: TRBJ2-5
V: TRBV6-2/TRBV6-3
D: -
CDR3: CASRPYAGTRYGWGDFFF
DNA: TGTGCCAGCAGGCCCTACGCGGGGACCCGATACGGATGGGGCGACTTCTTCTTC

size: few
J: TRBJ1-1
V: TRBV29-1
D: -
CDR3: CSVEAIVRGLTEAFF
DNA: TGCAGCGTTGAAGCCATCGTAAGGGGCCTAACTGAAGCTTTCTTT

size: -
J: TRBJ1-5
V: TRBV7-3
D: -
CDR3: CASSTNRVSNQPQHF
DNA: TGTGCCAGCAGCACGAACAGGGTTAGCAATCAGCCCCAGCATTTT

size: few
J: TRBJ2-5
V: TRBV6-5
D: TRBD2
CDR3: CASKGTSGVEYF
DNA: TGTGCCAGCAAAGGAACTAGCGGAGTCGAGTACTTC

size: -
J: TRBJ2-7
V: TRBV20-1
D: TRBD2
CDR3: CSARALGLAGTYEQYF
DNA: TGCAGTGCTAGAGCCCTAGGACTAGCGGGAACTTACGAGCAGTACTTC

size: many
J: TRBJ2-1
V: TRBV24-1
D: TRBD1
CDR3: CATSGYRGVQNEQFF
DNA: TGTGCCACCAGTGGGTACAGGGGAGTCCAAAATGAGCAGTTCTTC

size: -
J: TRBJ1-5
V: TRBV2
D: TRBD1
CDR3: CASSAGQGRGQPQHF
DNA: TGTGCCAGCAGTGCGGGACAGGGTCGTGGTCAGCCCCAGCATTTT

size: -
J: TRBJ1-5
V: TRBV21-1
D: -
CDR3: CASKGDRGSNQPQHF
DNA: TGTGCCAGCAAGGGAGACAGGGGAAGCAATCAGCCCCAGCATTTT

size: many
J: TRBJ1-4
V: TRBV5-1
D: -
CDR3: CASSLGGVATNEKLFF
DNA: TGCGCCAGCAGCTTAGGAGGAGTTGCAACTAATGAAAAACTGTTTTTT

size: -
J: TRBJ2-7
V: TRBV5-5
D: -
CDR3: CASSRTAASYEQYF
DNA: TGTGCCAGCAGTCGGACAGCCGCCTCCTACGAGCAGTACTTC

size: -
J: TRBJ2-1
V: TRBV6-2/TRBV6-3
D: -
CDR3: CASSYISPYNEQFF
DNA: TGTGCCAGCAGTTACATTTCCCCGTACAATGAGCAGTTCTTC

size: few
J: TRBJ2-5
V: TRBV7-2
D: -
CDR3: CASSLGLAGWNQYF
DNA: TGTGCCAGCAGCTTAGGGTTGGCAGGGTGGAACCAGTACTTC

size: -
J: TRBJ1-1
V: TRBV20-1
D: -
CDR3: CSARQGNSNTEAFF
DNA: TGCAGTGCTAGACAGGGGAACTCCAACACTGAAGCTTTCTTT

size: few
J: TRBJ2-1
V: TRBV28
D: TRBD2
CDR3: CASSPGTSGGPPYNEQFF
DNA: TGTGCCAGCAGTCCTGGGACTAGCGGGGGCCCACCCTACAATGAGCAGTTCTTC

size: -
J: TRBJ2-1
V: TRBV4-2
D: TRBD2
CDR3: CASSQGLAGANEQFF
DNA: TGTGCCAGCAGCCAAGGCCTAGCGGGGGCCAATGAGCAGTTCTTC